The clone carrying this T cell receptor beta chain has more than one count but fewer than ten. The sample originates from a study of patients and donors after allogeneic stem cell transplantation. The CDR3 is 13 amino acids. J was trimmed by 7 bases and V by 5 bases; bases with no gene match: 6. Via MiXCR, TCRdb re-called the RT-PCR reads, giving one row per CDR3 protein. This table has 900,000 to 1,000,000 distinct CDR3 sequences, over 15% appearing once. The sequencing input was blood, either unsorted or a sorted T cell fraction (not recorded which). The sequence came from a human donor who was either an allogeneic HSCT recipient or a stem cell or donor lymphocyte infusion donor (not recorded which). It is not recorded whose cells these are; they may come from a transplant donor. The V gene is TRBV12-3 or TRBV12-4, the J gene TRBJ1-2; 8 bases are a match to TRBD1. In nucleotides, the CDR3 is TGTGCCAGCAGTATCCGGACAGGGTTTGGCTACACCTTC. Translated: CASSIRTGFGYTF.